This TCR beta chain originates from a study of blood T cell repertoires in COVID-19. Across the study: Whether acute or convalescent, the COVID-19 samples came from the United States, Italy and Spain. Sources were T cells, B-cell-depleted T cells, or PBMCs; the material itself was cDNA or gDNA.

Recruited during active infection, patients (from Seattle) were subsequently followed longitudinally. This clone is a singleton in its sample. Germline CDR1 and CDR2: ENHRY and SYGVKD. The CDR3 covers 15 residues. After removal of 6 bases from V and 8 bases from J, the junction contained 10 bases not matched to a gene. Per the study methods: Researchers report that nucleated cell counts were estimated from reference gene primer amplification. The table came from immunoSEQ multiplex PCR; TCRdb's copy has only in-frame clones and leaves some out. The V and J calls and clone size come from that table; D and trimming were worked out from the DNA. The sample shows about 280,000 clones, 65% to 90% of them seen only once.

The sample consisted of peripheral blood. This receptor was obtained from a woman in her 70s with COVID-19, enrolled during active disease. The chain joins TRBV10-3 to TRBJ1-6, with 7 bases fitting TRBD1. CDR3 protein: CAIRVEGTDYSPLHF. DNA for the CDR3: TGTGCCATCAGAGTGGAAGGGACAGATTATTCACCCCTCCACTTT.